A single sample gave rise to the 13 T cell receptor beta chains below, sequenced in a study of blood T cell repertoires in COVID-19. TCRdb's table, derived via immunoSEQ multiplex PCR, lists solely in-frame clones and lacks some. The table has around 60,000 clones, over 60% seen once; the top ten hold roughly a fifth. Sequencing input: peripheral blood. The receptors come from a man between 25 and 39 years old with COVID-19, enrolled during active disease.

This clone was detected only once. The chain uses TRBV19 and TRBJ1-2; D gene unclear. The CDR3 is made up of 14 amino acids. The germline V gene has CDR1 LNHDA and CDR2 SQIVND (reference sequence). V was cut by 0 bases and J by 2 bases, with 7 bases left in between. CDR3 sequence reads: CASSIEYRNYGYTF. The DNA of the CDR3 is TGTGCCAGTAGTATAGAGTACAGAAACTATGGCTACACCTTC. The variable domain in full, completed from reference TRBV19 and TRBJ1-2, reads DGGITQSPKYLFRKEGQNVTLSCEQNLNHDAMYWYRQDPGQGLRLIYYSQIVNDFQKGDIAEGYSVSREKKESFPLTVTSAQKNPTAFYLCASSIEYRNYGYTFGSGTRLTVV.

In this sample, this clone turned up many times. The V gene is TRBV3-1 (or the pseudogene TRBV3-2), the J gene TRBJ1-2; tentatively, D is TRBD1 (6 bases). Looked up from germline, CDR1 is LGHDT and CDR2 is YNNKEL (reference sequence). The V gene lost 4 bases and the J gene lost 2 bases, with 11 bases spanning the gap. CDR3 length equals 14 residues. The CDR3 spells CASSPRDKNYGYTF. Written as DNA, the CDR3 is TGTGCCAGCAGCCCCCGGGACAAAAACTATGGCTACACCTTC.

The chain employs TRBV30 and TRBJ1-1; TRBD1 might be the D (5 bases). CDR3 length: 11 residues. V was trimmed by 5 bases and J by 1 base, leaving 5 bases between them. Germline V gene lookup returns CDR1 GTSNPN and CDR2 SVGIG (reference sequence). This chain's CDR3 is CAWGQNTEAFF. CDR3 coding DNA: TGTGCCTGGGGACAGAACACTGAAGCTTTCTTT.

The chain combines TRBV4-1 with TRBJ2-7; 8 bases agree with TRBD1. CDR1 is MGHRA and CDR2 is YSYEKL in the germline V gene. The CDR3 totals 13 residues. With V trimmed by 3 bases and J by 7 bases, 5 bases remained unmatched. CDR3 sequence reads: CASSHPTGDEQYF. The DNA of the CDR3 is TGCGCCAGCAGCCACCCGACAGGGGATGAGCAGTACTTC.

The chain links TRBV6-5 to TRBJ1-2; D perhaps matches TRBD1 (6 bases). The CDR3 has 13 residues. Germline V lookup: CDR1 MNHEY, CDR2 SVGAGI. Trimming shortened V by 7 bases and J by 4 bases, and 13 bases separated the two germline ends. The CDR3, as DNA: TGTGCCAGCATCGAACAGGGTCCCTATGGCTACACCTTC. It is translated as CASIEQGPYGYTF.

This clone was seen just once. The chain carries TRBV20-1 and TRBJ2-7, with D tentatively TRBD1 (5 bases). CDR1 is DFQATT and CDR2 is SNEGSKA in the germline V gene (reference sequence). There are 11 residues in the CDR3. The V end lost 5 bases, the J end lost 5 bases, and 10 bases lay between the germline ends. The CDR3 DNA is TGCAGTGCTGGAACAGGCCACGAGCAGTACTTC. It encodes CSAGTGHEQYF.

This chain links TRBV11-3 with TRBJ1-1; TRBD1 is a possible D gene (5 bases). This CDR3 is 16 amino acids long. V shed 3 bases and J shed 5 bases, with 19 bases lying between them. Germline values: CDR1 SGHNT, CDR2 YENEEA. CDR3 sequence reads: CASSFLSQGLGTEAFF. The CDR3 DNA follows: TGTGCCAGCAGCTTTTTAAGTCAGGGCCTGGGGACTGAAGCTTTCTTT.

This sequence joins TRBV6-2 or TRBV6-3 and TRBJ1-5; TRBD1 matches at 7 bases. Per germline, CDR1 MNHEY and CDR2 SVGEGT. CDR3 size: 16 residues. Trimming took 5 bases from V and 6 from J; bases not matched to a gene: 13. CDR3 bases: TGTGCCAGCAGTCAAGGACTCGGGACAGTTATTCAGCCCCAGCATTTT. Its translation is CASSQGLGTVIQPQHF.

This chain uses TRBV6-7 with TRBJ1-5; 7 bases line up with TRBD1. TRBV6-7 is known as an ORF, though its function is uncertain. The CDR3 runs 15 residues. J lost 3 bases, V lost 6 bases, and 8 bases had no gene match. CDR3 region: CASRPEGADNQPQHF. CDR3 DNA: TGTGCCAGCAGACCCGAGGGGGCGGACAATCAGCCCCAGCATTTT.

The V gene is TRBV7-9, the J gene TRBJ2-2; weak D call: TRBD1 (6 bases). Trimming took off 7 bases at V and 3 bases at J, with 18 bases between the two ends. CDR3 size: 16 residues. Germline V gives CDR1 SEHNR, CDR2 FQNEAQ (reference sequence). Written as DNA, the CDR3 is TGTGCCAGCACCCAGGATTGGGCAGGGGACACCGGGGAGCTGTTTTTT. This codes for CASTQDWAGDTGELFF.

With regard to this clone: A junction end diverges from the germline sequence, so it may reflect a read error. The chain has TRBV28 and TRBJ1-3; D call uncertain. CDR1 and CDR2 (germline): MDHEN, SYDVKM. The length of the CDR3 is 14 residues. CDR3 protein: CASSLFSSGNTIYF. CDR3 bases: TGTGCCAGTAGTTTATTTAGCTCTGGAAACACCATATATTTT. The entire variable domain, with the rest obtained from reference TRBV28 and TRBJ1-3, is as follows: DVKVTQSSRYLVKRTGEKVFLECVQDMDHENMFWYRQDPGLGLRLIYFSYDVKMKEKGDIPEGYSVSREKKERFSLILESASTNQTSMYLCASSLFSSGNTIYFGEGSWLTVV.

The chain recombines TRBV30 with TRBJ1-1, with TRBD1 identical over 7 bases. The CDR3 contains 14 residues. With 2 bases clipped from V and 5 bases from J, the junction kept 8 bases outside the gene matches. From germline, CDR1 is GTSNPN and CDR2 SVGIG (reference sequence). CDR3 in amino acids: CAWSPRTGGTEAFF. The CDR3 nucleotides are TGTGCCTGGAGTCCCCGGACAGGAGGTACTGAAGCTTTCTTT.

This chain connects TRBV5-4 to TRBJ2-1; 9 bases agree with TRBD1. The CDR3 has 15 residues. With 3 bases clipped from V and 6 bases from J, the junction kept 7 bases outside the gene matches. Germline V gene lookup returns CDR1 SGHNT and CDR2 YYREEE (reference sequence). The CDR3 here is CASSSTGTGFNEQFF. The CDR3 region has the DNA TGTGCCAGCAGCTCTACCGGGACAGGGTTCAATGAGCAGTTCTTC.